Listed here are 2 T cell receptor beta chains from one sample, sequenced in a study of PD-L1 blockade in urothelial cancer. Time point: pretreatment peripheral blood. Method: immunoSEQ multiplex PCR; TCRdb's copy keeps in-frame clones and lacks some. Among about 81,000 clones listed, around 81% were seen once. Sequenced material: PBMCs, taken around atezolizumab (anti-PD-L1) treatment. These receptors all stem from a man aged 35 to 55 with urothelial cancer.

The chain links TRBV11-2 to TRBJ2-3; the match to TRBD2 covers 8 bases. The germline gives CDR1 SGHAT, CDR2 FQNNGV. V lost 1 base to trimming and J lost 2 bases; unmatched junction nucleotides: 2. There are 15 residues in the CDR3. The CDR3 is CASSLAGGDTDTQYF. The CDR3 DNA reads TGTGCCAGCAGCTTAGCGGGAGGGGACACAGATACGCAGTATTTT.

V is TRBV4-2 and J is TRBJ2-5, with D maybe TRBD1 (6 bases). Per germline, CDR1 LGHNA and CDR2 YNFKEQ. The CDR3 consists of 16 residues. V was pared by 0 bases and J by 2 bases, with 13 bases between. CDR3 DNA: TGTGCCAGCAGCCAAGAGCGACAGGCCCCACAAGAGACCCAGTACTTC. Its translation is CASSQERQAPQETQYF.